This T cell receptor (beta chain) stems from a study of T cell repertoires in cytomegalovirus infection. CDR3 length equals 14 residues. V shed 4 bases and J 4 bases; nucleotides not matched to a gene: 1. This clonotype was detected a few times. Its specificity is not known. TCRdb analysed the reads with MiXCR anew, one entry per CDR3 protein. The sample lists about 770,000 distinct CDR3 sequences, roughly 29% occurring once. The TCR originated in a human donor in good health (CMV status not recorded). Some clones in this sample may be carry-over from other donors' samples. The V call is TRBV12-3 or TRBV12-4, the J call TRBJ1-4; 9 bases align to TRBD1. Here the sequenced sample was cultured CD8+ T cells from PBMCs, taken from culture after CMV antigen stimulation. The CDR3 nucleotides read TGTGCCAGCAGTTCGGACAGGGGTAATGAAAAACTGTTTTTT. Translating gives CASSSDRGNEKLFF.